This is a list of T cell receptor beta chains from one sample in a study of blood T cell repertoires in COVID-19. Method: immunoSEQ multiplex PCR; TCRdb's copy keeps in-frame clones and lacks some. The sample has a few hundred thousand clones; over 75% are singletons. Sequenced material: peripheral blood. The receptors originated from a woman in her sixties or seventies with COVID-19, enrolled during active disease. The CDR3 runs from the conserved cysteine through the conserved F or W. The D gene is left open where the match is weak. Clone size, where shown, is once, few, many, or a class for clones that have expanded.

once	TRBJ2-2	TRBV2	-	TGTGCCAGCAGTGAACGGGGTGGGAACACCGGGGAGCTGTTTTTT	CASSERGGNTGELFF
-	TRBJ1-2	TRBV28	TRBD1	TGTGCCAGCAGAATCGACAGGGTCGGATATGGCTACACCTTC	CASRIDRVGYGYTF
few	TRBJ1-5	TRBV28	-	TGTGCCAGCAGGACTAACTACAGAGCCGGTCAGCCCCAGCATTTT	CASRTNYRAGQPQHF
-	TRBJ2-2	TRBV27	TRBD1	TGTGCCAGCAGTTTATCCCTGACAGGGAAGCGCACCGGGGAGCTGTTTTTT	CASSLSLTGKRTGELFF
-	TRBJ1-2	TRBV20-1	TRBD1	TGCAGTGCTACAAGGGGGCTTGGCTACACCTTC	CSATRGLGYTF
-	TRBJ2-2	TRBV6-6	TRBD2	TGTGCCAGCACCTCGGGGGGGCGGACCGGGGAGCTGTTTTTT	CASTSGGRTGELFF
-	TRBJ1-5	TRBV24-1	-	TGTGCCACCAGTGATGAGGCTGGAGTGGAGCCCCAGCATTTT	CATSDEAGVEPQHF
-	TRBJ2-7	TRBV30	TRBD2	TGTGCCTGGAGTTACGGGACTAGCGGGAGTCTTTACGAGCAGTACTTC	CAWSYGTSGSLYEQYF
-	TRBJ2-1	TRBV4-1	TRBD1	TGCGCCAGCAGCCAAGAGTTTTTGGACAGGGGTAACAATGAGCAGTTCTTC	CASSQEFLDRGNNEQFF
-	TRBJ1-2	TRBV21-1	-	TGTGCCAGCCGCCTAAACAGCAACATCTATGGCTACACCTTC	CASRLNSNIYGYTF
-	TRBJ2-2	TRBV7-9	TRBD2	TGTGCCAGCAGCCCCCCCGCGGGAGGGCCCACCGGGGAGCTGTTTTTT	CASSPPAGGPTGELFF
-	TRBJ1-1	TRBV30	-	TGTGCCTGGAACACAGGAATGAACACTGAAGCTTTCTTT	CAWNTGMNTEAFF
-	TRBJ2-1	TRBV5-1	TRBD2	TGCGCCAGCAGCTTCTCCCTAGCGGGAGGGATCAGTGAGCAGTTCTTC	CASSFSLAGGISEQFF
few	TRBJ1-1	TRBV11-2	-	TGTGCCAGCAGCCTAACAGCGAACACTGAAGCTTTCTTT	CASSLTANTEAFF
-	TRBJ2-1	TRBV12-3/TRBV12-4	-	TGTGCCAGCAGTTCGTACAATGAGCAGTTCTTC	CASSSYNEQFF
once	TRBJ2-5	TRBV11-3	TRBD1	TGTGCCAGCAGCTTAGGACGGACAGGGGGAGAATTCGTGGAGACCCAGTACTTC	CASSLGRTGGEFVETQYF
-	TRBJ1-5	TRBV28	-	TGTGCCAGCAGTTTCCGGGGTCGTCGGCAGCCCCAGCATTTT	CASSFRGRRQPQHF
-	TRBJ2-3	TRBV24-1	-	TGTGCCACCGAGGGTCCCTCCCCTAGCACAGATACGCAGTATTTT	CATEGPSPSTDTQYF
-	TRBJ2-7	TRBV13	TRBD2	TGTGCCAGCAGCCGACTAGCGGGAGACTACGAGCAGTACTTC	CASSRLAGDYEQYF
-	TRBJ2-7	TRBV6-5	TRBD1	TGTGCCAGCAGTTACGATAGGGACAGTTCCTACGAGCAGTACTTC	CASSYDRDSSYEQYF
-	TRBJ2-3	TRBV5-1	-	TGCGCCAGCAGCTTGACAGGGTACACAGATACGCAGTATTTT	CASSLTGYTDTQYF
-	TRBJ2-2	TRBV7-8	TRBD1	TGTGCCAGCAGCTTATTCTCTTGGGGGACAGGGGTCGCGAACACCGGGGAGCTGTTTTTT	CASSLFSWGTGVANTGELFF
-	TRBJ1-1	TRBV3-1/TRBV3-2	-	TGTGCCAGCAGCCAAGATCACAGTAGAACGCCTTTCTTT	CASSQDHSRTPFF
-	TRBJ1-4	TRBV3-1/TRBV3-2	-	TGTGCCAGCAGCCAGAGTATGACAGGTGGGGTAAATGAAAAACTGTTTTTT	CASSQSMTGGVNEKLFF
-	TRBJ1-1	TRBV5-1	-	TGCGCCAGCAGCTTCGGGGAGGTAGGCACTGAAGCTTTCTTT	CASSFGEVGTEAFF
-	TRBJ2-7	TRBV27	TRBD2	TGTGCCAGCAGTTTTCTAGCGGGCTCCTACGAGCAGTACTTC	CASSFLAGSYEQYF
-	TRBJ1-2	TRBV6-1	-	TGTGCCAGCAGTGAAGCGCTTTCAGGGCCTGGGTCCCCCGGGGGCTACACCTTC	CASSEALSGPGSPGGYTF
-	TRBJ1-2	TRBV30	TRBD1	TGTGCCTGGCAACCACAGGGGATCTATGGCTACACCTTC	CAWQPQGIYGYTF
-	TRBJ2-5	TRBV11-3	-	TGTGCCAGCAGCTTAGAAACTGTCCAAGAGACCCAGTACTTC	CASSLETVQETQYF
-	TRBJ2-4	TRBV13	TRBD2	TGTGCCAGCAGCTTAGTTGGTTTTAGCGGGAGATCGGCCAAAAACATTCAGTACTTC	CASSLVGFSGRSAKNIQYF
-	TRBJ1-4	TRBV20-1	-	TGCAGTGCTAGTGGGCGGCCGAATGAAAAACTGTTTTTT	CSASGRPNEKLFF
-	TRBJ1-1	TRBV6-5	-	TGTGCCAGCAGGCGTACGGTGAGGCTGGTAACTGAAGCTTTCTTT	CASRRTVRLVTEAFF
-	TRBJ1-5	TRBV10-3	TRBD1	TGTGCCATCAGTCCTGACAGGGCGGGGAGCAATCAGCCCCAGCATTTT	CAISPDRAGSNQPQHF
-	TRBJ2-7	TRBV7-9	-	TGTGCCAGCAGCTTATCAGGGGTGACCGAGCAGTACTTC	CASSLSGVTEQYF
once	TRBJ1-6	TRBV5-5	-	TGTGCCAGCAGCTTGATTGGAAAGGAGTCACCCCTCCACTTT	CASSLIGKESPLHF
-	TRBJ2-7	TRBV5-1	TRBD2	TGCGCCAGCCTCCCGGGAGGGCCGGACGAGCAGTACTTC	CASLPGGPDEQYF
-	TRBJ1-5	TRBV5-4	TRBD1	TGTGCCAGCAGCTTGGGACAGGGGGGCCAGCCCCAGCATTTT	CASSLGQGGQPQHF
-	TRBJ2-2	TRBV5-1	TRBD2	TGCGCCAGCAGCTTGGGAGCGGGGGTTACCGGGGAGCTGTTTTTT	CASSLGAGVTGELFF
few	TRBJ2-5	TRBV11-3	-	TGTGCCAGCAGCTTAGATATGGAGACCCAGTACTTC	CASSLDMETQYF
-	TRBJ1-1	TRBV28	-	TGTGCCAGCAGACCTTACAGGGAGGGCACTGAAGCTTTCTTT	CASRPYREGTEAFF
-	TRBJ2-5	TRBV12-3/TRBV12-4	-	TGTGCCAGCAGCATCCAAGAGACCCAGTACTTC	CASSIQETQYF
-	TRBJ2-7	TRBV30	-	TGTGCCTGGAGTACATTAGGAGAAGCCGAGCAGTACTTC	CAWSTLGEAEQYF
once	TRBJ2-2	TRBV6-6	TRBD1	TGTGCCAGCAGCTTAACAGGGGGCAACACCGGGGAGCTGTTTTTT	CASSLTGGNTGELFF
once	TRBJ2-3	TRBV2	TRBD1	TGTGCCAGCAGTGTAAACAGGGGGACCACAGATACGCAGTATTTT	CASSVNRGTTDTQYF
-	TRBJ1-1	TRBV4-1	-	TGCGCCAGCAGCCAAGGCAGGGTGGTAACTGAAGCTTTCTTT	CASSQGRVVTEAFF
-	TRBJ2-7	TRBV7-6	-	TGTGCCAGCAGCTCGAGGCGGCGGAGCTCCTACGAGCAGTACTTC	CASSSRRRSSYEQYF
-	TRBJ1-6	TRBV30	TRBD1	TGTGCCTGGAGTGTACGACAGGGGTTATCACCCCTCCACTTT	CAWSVRQGLSPLHF
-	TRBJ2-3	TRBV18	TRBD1	TGTGCCAGCTCATCCCGACAGGGGGCATACACAGATACGCAGTATTTT	CASSSRQGAYTDTQYF
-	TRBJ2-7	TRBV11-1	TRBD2	TGTGCCAGCAGCCCTTCGACTAGCGGGGGCTCCTACGAGCAGTACTTC	CASSPSTSGGSYEQYF
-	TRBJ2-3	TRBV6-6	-	TGTGCCAGCAGTCCAGGCCCAGATACGCAGTATTTT	CASSPGPDTQYF
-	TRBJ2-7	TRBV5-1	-	TGCGCCAGCAGAATAGACAGCTCCTACGAGCAGTACTTC	CASRIDSSYEQYF
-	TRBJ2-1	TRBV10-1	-	TGCGCCAGCAGCGGACAGGGGGCTAGCGGGAGGCGCATCTACAATGAGCAGTTCTTC	CASSGQGASGRRIYNEQFF
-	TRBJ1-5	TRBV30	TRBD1	TGTGCCTGGAGACGCAGGGGGCCCGATCAGCCCCAGCATTTT	CAWRRRGPDQPQHF
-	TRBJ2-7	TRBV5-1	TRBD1	TGCGCCAGCAGCTCGCCCTCCTTTGTTGGGACAGGGGACTACGAGCAGTACTTC	CASSSPSFVGTGDYEQYF
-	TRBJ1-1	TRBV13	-	TGTGCCAGCAGCATGTTCGGAGGCACTGAAGCTTTCTTT	CASSMFGGTEAFF